Listed below are T cell receptor beta chains from one sample, sequenced in a study of blood T cell repertoires in COVID-19. TCRdb's copy holds only in-frame clones and misses some; the assay was immunoSEQ multiplex PCR. This sample has roughly 120,000 clones; nearly 80% occur once, and the top ten carry approximately 16%. The sequencing input was peripheral blood. The receptors here all came from a woman older than 75 with active or convalescent COVID-19. CDR3s include the opening cysteine and the closing phenylalanine or tryptophan. D genes are given only for firm matches. Not all rows give a size; the values are once, few, many and, for expanded clones, a class.

v_call: TRBV3-1/TRBV3-2; d_call: .; j_call: TRBJ1-1; clone_size: few; cdr3_aa: CASSPLGVPNTEAFF; cdr3_nt: TGTGCCAGCAGCCCCTTGGGCGTGCCGAACACTGAAGCTTTCTTT
v_call: TRBV18; d_call: TRBD1; j_call: TRBJ1-1; clone_size: .; cdr3_aa: CASSPNTGQGARKDTEAFF; cdr3_nt: TGTGCCAGCTCACCAAATACGGGACAGGGGGCTAGAAAGGACACTGAAGCTTTCTTT
v_call: TRBV11-3; d_call: .; j_call: TRBJ2-1; clone_size: medium-sized; cdr3_aa: CASSLGRQIYNEQFF; cdr3_nt: TGTGCCAGCAGCTTAGGCCGACAGATCTACAATGAGCAGTTCTTC
v_call: TRBV12-3/TRBV12-4; d_call: .; j_call: TRBJ1-1; clone_size: .; cdr3_aa: CASKPLTNTEAFF; cdr3_nt: TGTGCCAGCAAACCCCTAACGAACACTGAAGCTTTCTTT
v_call: TRBV2; d_call: .; j_call: TRBJ1-4; clone_size: .; cdr3_aa: CASSQSTTNEKLFF; cdr3_nt: TGTGCCAGCAGTCAATCCACAACTAATGAAAAACTGTTTTTT
v_call: TRBV28; d_call: .; j_call: TRBJ2-7; clone_size: .; cdr3_aa: CASSHSTYEQYF; cdr3_nt: TGTGCCAGCAGTCATTCTACCTACGAGCAGTACTTC
v_call: TRBV28; d_call: .; j_call: TRBJ1-6; clone_size: .; cdr3_aa: CASSLSPQGGALHF; cdr3_nt: TGTGCCAGCAGTTTAAGCCCCCAGGGAGGGGCCCTCCACTTT
v_call: TRBV15; d_call: TRBD1; j_call: TRBJ1-4; clone_size: once; cdr3_aa: CATHRGGGEKLFF; cdr3_nt: TGTGCCACCCACAGGGGGGGAGGTGAAAAACTGTTTTTT
v_call: TRBV4-3; d_call: .; j_call: TRBJ2-3; clone_size: .; cdr3_aa: CASSQDGPTDTQYF; cdr3_nt: TGCGCCAGCAGCCAAGATGGCCCCACAGATACGCAGTATTTT
v_call: TRBV11-2; d_call: TRBD1; j_call: TRBJ1-1; clone_size: .; cdr3_aa: CASSGQGDTEAFF; cdr3_nt: TGTGCCAGCAGCGGACAGGGTGACACTGAAGCTTTCTTT
v_call: TRBV7-9; d_call: .; j_call: TRBJ2-1; clone_size: .; cdr3_aa: CASSQYGVANEQFF; cdr3_nt: TGTGCCAGCAGCCAGTACGGAGTCGCAAATGAGCAGTTCTTC
v_call: TRBV5-4; d_call: TRBD2; j_call: TRBJ2-7; clone_size: few; cdr3_aa: CASSPGTSGSSYEQYF; cdr3_nt: TGTGCCAGCAGCCCGGGGACTAGCGGGAGCTCCTACGAGCAGTACTTC
v_call: TRBV7-3; d_call: TRBD1; j_call: TRBJ2-7; clone_size: few; cdr3_aa: CASSRAGGRTYEQYF; cdr3_nt: TGTGCCAGCAGCCGAGCAGGGGGAAGAACCTACGAGCAGTACTTC
v_call: TRBV7-9; d_call: TRBD1; j_call: TRBJ1-4; clone_size: .; cdr3_aa: CASSSDRGGEKLFF; cdr3_nt: TGTGCCAGCAGCTCCGACAGGGGAGGTGAAAAACTGTTTTTT
v_call: TRBV2; d_call: TRBD2; j_call: TRBJ2-5; clone_size: many; cdr3_aa: CATLGSGQETQYF; cdr3_nt: TGTGCCACCCTGGGTAGCGGGCAAGAGACCCAGTACTTC
v_call: TRBV6-5; d_call: .; j_call: TRBJ1-1; clone_size: once; cdr3_aa: CASRWALNTEAFF; cdr3_nt: TGTGCCAGCAGATGGGCGCTGAACACTGAAGCTTTCTTT
v_call: TRBV7-3; d_call: .; j_call: TRBJ2-5; clone_size: .; cdr3_aa: CASSRQTGETQYF; cdr3_nt: TGTGCCAGCAGCCGCCAGACGGGAGAGACCCAGTACTTC
v_call: TRBV7-9; d_call: .; j_call: TRBJ1-1; clone_size: .; cdr3_aa: CASSLVRGNTEAFF; cdr3_nt: TGTGCCAGCAGCTTAGTCAGGGGGAACACTGAAGCTTTCTTT
v_call: TRBV20-1; d_call: .; j_call: TRBJ2-3; clone_size: few; cdr3_aa: CSAPLIDTQYF; cdr3_nt: TGCAGTGCTCCTTTAATAGATACGCAGTATTTT
v_call: TRBV4-1; d_call: TRBD2; j_call: TRBJ2-7; clone_size: .; cdr3_aa: CASSRLAGPNEQYF; cdr3_nt: TGCGCCAGCAGCCGACTAGCGGGACCCAACGAGCAGTACTTC
v_call: TRBV5-1; d_call: .; j_call: TRBJ2-1; clone_size: .; cdr3_aa: CASSPAGGTYNEQFF; cdr3_nt: TGCGCCAGCAGCCCGGCGGGCGGGACCTACAATGAGCAGTTCTTC
v_call: TRBV5-4; d_call: TRBD1; j_call: TRBJ1-1; clone_size: once; cdr3_aa: CASSSRQGSNTEAFF; cdr3_nt: TGTGCCAGCAGCTCAAGACAGGGTTCGAACACTGAAGCTTTCTTT
v_call: TRBV7-8; d_call: .; j_call: TRBJ2-7; clone_size: .; cdr3_aa: CASSTRSESSYEQYF; cdr3_nt: TGTGCCAGCAGCACCCGCAGCGAAAGCTCCTACGAGCAGTACTTC